A single sample is the source of the 11 T cell receptor beta chains below, sequenced in a study of T cells after yellow fever vaccination. TCRdb passed the 5' RACE reads through MiXCR, listing each CDR3 protein once. This sample yields 250,000 to 400,000 distinct CDR3 sequences, of which approximately 4.5% are seen a single time; 15% to 20% belongs to the top ten. The source was PBMCs, collected 15 days after the yellow fever booster vaccination. These receptors all come from a young man who received the YFV17D yellow fever vaccine.

This clonotype was detected ten times or more. The chain employs TRBV5-1 and TRBJ1-1, with D maybe TRBD1 (5 bases). V shed 0 bases and J shed 5 bases, with 14 bases lying between them. Germline V lookup: CDR1 SGHRS, CDR2 YFSETQ. The CDR3 length is 15 residues. Here the CDR3 DNA reads TGCGCCAGCAGCTTGGTAGGCAGGGATTCGACTGAAGCTTTCTTT. Its protein is CASSLVGRDSTEAFF.

At least ten counts were recorded for this clonotype. The chain links TRBV9 to TRBJ2-5, with a tentative D call TRBD1 (6 bases). V was clipped by 3 bases and J by 4 bases, with 13 bases between them. The germline CDR1 and CDR2 sequences are SGDLS and YYNGEE. The CDR3 consists of 14 residues. The CDR3 bases are TGTGCCAGCAGCGCCCAACAGGGTAGAGAGACCCAGTACTTC. Its translation: CASSAQQGRETQYF. Complete variable domain (other parts from reference TRBV9 and TRBJ2-5): DSGVTQTPKHLITATGQRVTLRCSPRSGDLSVYWYQQSLDQGLQFLIQYYNGEERAKGNILERFSAQQFPDLHSELNLSSLELGDSALYFCASSAQQGRETQYFGPGTRLLVL.

This clonotype was seen at least ten times. This sequence joins TRBV12-3 or TRBV12-4 and TRBJ1-3; 11 nucleotides agree with TRBD1. The CDR3 runs to 16 residues. Trimming took 4 bases from V and 2 from J; bases not matched to a gene: 4. Here the CDR3 DNA reads TGTGCCAGCAGTTCCGGGACAGGGGGTCCTGGAAACACCATATATTTT. Protein sequence: CASSSGTGGPGNTIYF.

This clonotype was observed at least ten times. The chain couples TRBV4-3 to TRBJ1-4, with TRBD1 matching over 10 bases. This CDR3 comprises 16 residues. Germline CDR1 LGHNA, CDR2 YSLEER. The ends lost 6 bases at V and 8 bases at J; junction bases unmatched: 12. The CDR3 here is CASRPGQGKGGEKLFF. The DNA for the CDR3 is TGCGCCAGCAGGCCGGGACAGGGGAAAGGTGGAGAAAAACTGTTTTTT.

This clonotype was seen more than once but under ten times. The chain carries TRBV5-4 and TRBJ2-1; 9 bases match TRBD1. From germline, CDR1 is SGHNT and CDR2 YYREEE (reference sequence). The junction had 7 bases not matched to a gene; V was cut back by 0 bases and J by 6 bases. This CDR3 spans 16 amino acids. This CDR3 is CASSLAGGQGFNEQFF. The CDR3 nucleotides are TGTGCCAGCAGCTTGGCCGGGGGACAGGGATTCAATGAGCAGTTCTTC.

This chain joins TRBV6-6 and TRBJ1-1; D remains unclear. CDR1 and CDR2 from the germline V gene are MNHNY and SVGAGI (reference sequence). CDR3 length equals 16 residues. Trimming left V 6 bases short and J 0 bases short, with 17 bases between. This chain's CDR3 is CASRPRASKLNTEAFF. The CDR3 nucleotides read TGTGCCAGCAGGCCTAGGGCTTCGAAGTTGAACACTGAAGCTTTCTTT.

This clonotype was detected many times. The J gene is TRBJ2-1, the V gene TRBV20-1; 10 positions agree with TRBD2. The V and J ends lost 3 bases and 10 bases, in that order; junction bases with no gene match: 3. The CDR3 extends over 12 amino acids. Germline lookup yields CDR1 DFQATT and CDR2 SNEGSKA (reference sequence). CDR3 loop: CSASRAGGEQFF. CDR3 nucleotides: TGCAGTGCTAGCCGAGCGGGGGGGGAGCAGTTCTTC.

J is TRBJ2-5 and V is TRBV4-3, with 7 nucleotides matching TRBD2. J was trimmed by 3 bases and V by 0 bases; bases with no gene match: 7. From germline, CDR1 is LGHNA and CDR2 YSLEER. This CDR3 contains 16 residues. Written as DNA, the CDR3 is TGCGCCAGCAGCCAAGATGATCGGCGGGGGAAAGAGACCCAGTACTTC. Protein product: CASSQDDRRGKETQYF.

This clonotype was found many times. V gene TRBV7-2 combines with J gene TRBJ2-1; 8 bases fit TRBD2. V trimming: 5 bases; J trimming: 6 bases; junction bases outside the gene matches: 6. Germline V gene lookup returns CDR1 SGHTA and CDR2 FQGNSA. The CDR3 loop spans 14 amino acids. The CDR3 sequence: CASSEGLAINEQFF. CDR3 in DNA: TGTGCCAGCAGCGAAGGACTAGCCATCAATGAGCAGTTCTTC.

This clonotype occurred many times. The V and J genes are TRBV4-2 and TRBJ2-5, with 8 bases aligning to TRBD2. The V and J ends lost 3 bases and 7 bases, in that order; junction bases with no gene match: 13. CDR1 LGHNA and CDR2 YNFKEQ come from the germline V gene. The CDR3 runs 16 residues. CDR3 DNA sequence: TGTGCCAGCAGCCAGTACTTTTCGGGGGGGCGCGGGACCCAGTACTTC. Translation gives CASSQYFSGGRGTQYF.

This clonotype has ten or more counts. CDR3 region: CASSPGTGFPNEQFF. The DNA of the CDR3 is TGTGCCAGCAGCCCTGGGACAGGCTTCCCCAATGAGCAGTTCTTC. The chain employs TRBV6-5 and TRBJ2-1, with 8 nucleotides matching TRBD1. CDR3 length: 15 residues. The V and J ends lost 6 bases and 6 bases, in that order; junction bases with no gene match: 10. CDR1 MNHEY and CDR2 SVGAGI come from the germline V gene.